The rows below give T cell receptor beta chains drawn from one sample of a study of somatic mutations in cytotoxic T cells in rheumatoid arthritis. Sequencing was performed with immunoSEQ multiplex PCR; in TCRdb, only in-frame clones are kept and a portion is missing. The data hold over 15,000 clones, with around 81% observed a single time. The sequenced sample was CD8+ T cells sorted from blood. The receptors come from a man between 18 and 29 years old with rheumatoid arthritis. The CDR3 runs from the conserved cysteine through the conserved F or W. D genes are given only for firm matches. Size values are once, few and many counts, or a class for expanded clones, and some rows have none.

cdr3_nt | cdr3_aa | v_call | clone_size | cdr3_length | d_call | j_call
TGTGCCAGCAGTTCCGACCCTAAGGGAGGCTACACCTTC | CASSSDPKGGYTF | TRBV6-6 | . | 13 | . | TRBJ1-2
TGTGCCAGCAGCTCTTATACGCGACCAAGGGCAGAGACCCAGTACTTC | CASSSYTRPRAETQYF | TRBV5-6 | . | 16 | . | TRBJ2-5
TGTGCCATGACCGGGACAGGGGGCTCTGGAAACACCATATATTTT | CAMTGTGGSGNTIYF | TRBV10-3 | . | 15 | TRBD1 | TRBJ1-3
TGCGCCAGCAGCCCTTTCATTATAACAGGGTATAGCAATCAGCCCCAGCATTTT | CASSPFIITGYSNQPQHF | TRBV4-1 | . | 18 | . | TRBJ1-5
TGTGCCAGCAGGATACAGGGGTTTTCACCCCTCCACTTT | CASRIQGFSPLHF | TRBV6-1 | . | 13 | TRBD1 | TRBJ1-6
TGCAGCGTTGAAGACGAGGTGGCAGGATCGAGCTCTGGGGCCAACGTCCTGACTTTC | CSVEDEVAGSSSGANVLTF | TRBV29-1 | . | 19 | . | TRBJ2-6
TGCGCCAGCAGCCAAGAGGAGAATTCACCCCTCCACTTT | CASSQEENSPLHF | TRBV4-1 | . | 13 | . | TRBJ1-6
TGTGCCAGCAGCCTTAGATACAGGGAATACTACGAGCAGTACTTC | CASSLRYREYYEQYF | TRBV5-5 | . | 15 | . | TRBJ2-7
TGTGCCAGCAGTGAAGGGACAGGGGGTTTGAACACTGAAGCTTTCTTT | CASSEGTGGLNTEAFF | TRBV6-4 | . | 16 | TRBD1 | TRBJ1-1
TGTGCCAGCAGCTTAGGGAGCAATGAGCAGTTCTTC | CASSLGSNEQFF | TRBV7-2 | . | 12 | . | TRBJ2-1
TGTGCCAGTAGTTTCCGGGGGGGAAATACGCAGTATTTT | CASSFRGGNTQYF | TRBV19 | . | 13 | TRBD2 | TRBJ2-3
TGCGCCAGCAGCTTTGAAATTTCTGGGGACGAGCAGTACTTC | CASSFEISGDEQYF | TRBV5-1 | . | 14 | . | TRBJ2-7
TGTGCCAGCAGCCCCTGGGGTACTAGCGGGGGGCTTCTCAATGAGCAGTTCTTC | CASSPWGTSGGLLNEQFF | TRBV9 | . | 18 | TRBD2 | TRBJ2-1
TGTGCCAGCAGTTGGTCCGGCTATGAGCAGTTCTTC | CASSWSGYEQFF | TRBV27 | . | 12 | . | TRBJ2-1
TGTGCCAGCAGCGTAGACACACAGTCTGGAAACACCATATATTTT | CASSVDTQSGNTIYF | TRBV5-8 | . | 15 | . | TRBJ1-3
TGTGCCAGCAGTTTGACAGGTTTGGGCGGGGAGCTGTTTTTT | CASSLTGLGGELFF | TRBV28 | . | 14 | . | TRBJ2-2
TGTGCCAGCAGTTATACAGGGGGCAACACTGAAGCTTTCTTT | CASSYTGGNTEAFF | TRBV6-5 | . | 14 | TRBD1 | TRBJ1-1
TGTGCCAGCAGCTCGGGCCCCAATGAGCAGTTCTTC | CASSSGPNEQFF | TRBV5-5 | once | 12 | . | TRBJ2-1
TGTGCCAGCAGCTTACCAGGGGATAGAAACACCATATATTTT | CASSLPGDRNTIYF | TRBV7-2 | . | 14 | . | TRBJ1-3